These 14 T cell receptor beta chains were all obtained from the same sample, sequenced in a study of T cell repertoires in cytomegalovirus infection. MiXCR was run by TCRdb on the reads, yielding one entry per CDR3 protein. In the table there are 400,000 or so distinct CDR3 sequences, over 15% of which are singletons. The sequenced material came from PBMCs. Source of these receptors: a human donor in good health (CMV status not recorded). Some clones in this sample may be carry-over from other donors' samples.

This chain joins TRBV4-3 and TRBJ2-5; D is unclear. The CDR3 runs 14 residues. Trimming stripped 4 bases from V and 4 bases from J, with 13 bases between. Germline loops: CDR1 LGHNA, CDR2 YSLEER. The CDR3 DNA sequence: TGCGCCAGCAGCCCGCCACCCCGGTCAGAGACCCAGTACTTC. It is translated as CASSPPPRSETQYF.

This clonotype was observed a few times. The rearrangement links TRBV3-1 to TRBJ2-5, with D possibly TRBD1 on 6 matching bases. The CDR3 has 14 amino acids. Germline V gives CDR1 LGHDT, CDR2 YNNKEL (reference sequence). The ends were cut back, 3 bases at V and 1 base at J, with 9 bases in the middle. CDR3 sequence (DNA): TGTGCCAGCAGCCACCGGACAGTCCAAGAGACCCAGTACTTC. Translation: CASSHRTVQETQYF.

The chain recombines TRBV7-2 with TRBJ2-7; unclear D gene. CDR1 is SGHTA and CDR2 is FQGNSA in the germline V gene. The V end lost 2 bases, the J end lost 3 bases, and 8 bases lay between the germline ends. This CDR3 comprises 13 residues. Written as DNA, the CDR3 is TGTGCCAGCAGCTTAATAACCCGCTACGAGCAGTACTTC. Its protein is CASSLITRYEQYF.

In its sample, this clonotype was seen many times. The genes are TRBV12-3 or TRBV12-4 and TRBJ2-3; either TRBD1 or TRBD2 may fit D (5 bases each). V was shortened by 10 bases and J by 4 bases, with 18 bases between the two germline ends. The CDR3 is 14 amino acids. The CDR3 region has the DNA TGTGCCACCCAGAGGCCAGGGAGACCAGATACGCAGTATTTT. This translates into CATQRPGRPDTQYF.

This clonotype was counted only a few times. The chain carries TRBV28 and TRBJ2-5; D gene uncertain. Germline V CDR1 and CDR2: MDHEN, SYDVKM. This CDR3 has 13 residues. V dropped 4 bases and J dropped 5 bases, with 11 bases sitting between them. CDR3 DNA sequence: TGTGCCAGCAGTTCCCCCCCCTCGGAGACCCAGTACTTC. Encoded protein: CASSSPPSETQYF.

This clonotype was seen many times. J is TRBJ2-4 and V is TRBV30; 8 bases map to TRBD1. The J segment lost 2 bases and the V segment lost 1 base, leaving 4 bases of the junction unmatched. This CDR3 is built from 15 residues. CDR1 and CDR2 from the germline V gene are GTSNPN and SVGIG (reference sequence). CDR3 DNA: TGTGCCTGGAGTGACAGGGGGATATCCAAAAACATTCAGTACTTC. Protein: CAWSDRGISKNIQYF. Using reference TRBV30 and TRBJ2-4 for the parts outside the CDR3, the full variable domain is SQTIHQWPATLVQPVGSPLSLECTVEGTSNPNLYWYRQAAGRGLQLLFYSVGIGQISSEVPQNLSASRPQDRQFILSSKKLLLSDSGFYLCAWSDRGISKNIQYFGAGTRLSVL.

The chain joins TRBV6-2 or TRBV6-3 to TRBJ1-1; 9 positions agree with TRBD1. V shed 5 bases and J 3 bases; nucleotides not matched to a gene: 7. Per the germline V gene, CDR1 is MNHEY and CDR2 is SVGEGT. This CDR3 region has 15 residues. The CDR3 DNA sequence: TGTGCCAGCAGTCTAAGGGACAGGGTTTACACTGAAGCTTTCTTT. Amino acids: CASSLRDRVYTEAFF.

The CDR3 is CASSLLRDRESPLHF. The CDR3 nucleotides read TGTGCCAGCAGCCTACTCCGGGACAGGGAATCACCCCTCCACTTT. This rearrangement joins TRBV7-6 to TRBJ1-6; TRBD1 agrees at 9 bases. The CDR3 totals 15 residues. The germline V gene encodes CDR1 SGHVS and CDR2 FNYEAQ. V was clipped by 5 bases and J by 10 bases; unmatched bases: 9.

This clonotype was seen many times. This rearrangement joins TRBV5-5 to TRBJ1-3; no clear D gene. This CDR3 has 17 amino acids. Germline loops: CDR1 SGHKS, CDR2 YYEKEE (reference sequence). V was trimmed by 4 bases and J by 0 bases, leaving 17 bases between them. CDR3 sequence: CASSRIVLGFSGNTIYF. CDR3 coding DNA: TGTGCCAGCAGCCGCATCGTACTGGGATTCTCTGGAAACACCATATATTTT.

This clonotype was seen at least ten times. This sequence joins TRBV7-8 and TRBJ2-7; D assignment may be TRBD1 or TRBD2 (5 bases each). Trimming cost V 0 bases and J 0 bases, with 6 bases left between them. Germline CDR1 and CDR2: SGHVS and FQNEAQ. CDR3 length equals 14 residues. The CDR3 is CASSLAGVSYEQYF. The CDR3 coding sequence is TGTGCCAGCAGCTTAGCGGGGGTCTCCTACGAGCAGTACTTC.

This clonotype has at least ten counts. This chain connects TRBV7-8 to TRBJ2-3; the D gene is possibly TRBD1 (6 bases). V was pared by 7 bases and J by 0 bases, with 11 bases between. This CDR3 has 14 amino acids. CDR1 is SGHVS, CDR2 FQNEAQ, per germline. As DNA, the CDR3 is TGTGCCAGCATCCAGGGGCCGAGCACAGATACGCAGTATTTT. It translates to CASIQGPSTDTQYF.

The CDR3 coding sequence is TGTGCCAGCAGCGCAGTAACAAGTGGAGAGACCCAGTACTTC. Its protein is CASSAVTSGETQYF. This chain connects TRBV7-2 to TRBJ2-5; D is uncertain. V was cut by 5 bases and J by 4 bases, with 14 bases left in between. Germline CDR1 SGHTA, CDR2 FQGNSA. The CDR3 length is 14 residues.

This clonotype was counted many times. The genes are TRBV7-2 and TRBJ2-2, with 10 bases that match TRBD2. Germline CDR1 SGHTA, CDR2 FQGNSA. The CDR3 runs 18 residues. V dropped 1 base and J dropped 5; count of bases not matched to a gene: 10. The CDR3 nucleotides read TGTGCCAGCAGCTTAGAGGGTCCAGCGGGGGGGCCAACCGGGGAGCTGTTTTTT. Protein: CASSLEGPAGGPTGELFF. Variable domain in full (rest from reference TRBV7-2 and TRBJ2-2): GAGVSQSPSNKVTEKGKDVELRCDPISGHTALYWYRQSLGQGLEFLIYFQGNSAPDKSGLPSDRFSAERTGGSVSTLTIQRTQQEDSAVYLCASSLEGPAGGPTGELFFGEGSRLTVL.

This chain uses TRBV7-2 with TRBJ2-1, with 8 nucleotides matching TRBD2. Trimming removed 6 bases from V and 6 bases from J; junction bases left unmatched: 4. The CDR3 contains 13 residues. Germline V gives CDR1 SGHTA, CDR2 FQGNSA. The CDR3 region is CASRVSGVNEQFF. The CDR3 DNA reads as TGTGCCAGCAGGGTTAGCGGGGTCAATGAGCAGTTCTTC.